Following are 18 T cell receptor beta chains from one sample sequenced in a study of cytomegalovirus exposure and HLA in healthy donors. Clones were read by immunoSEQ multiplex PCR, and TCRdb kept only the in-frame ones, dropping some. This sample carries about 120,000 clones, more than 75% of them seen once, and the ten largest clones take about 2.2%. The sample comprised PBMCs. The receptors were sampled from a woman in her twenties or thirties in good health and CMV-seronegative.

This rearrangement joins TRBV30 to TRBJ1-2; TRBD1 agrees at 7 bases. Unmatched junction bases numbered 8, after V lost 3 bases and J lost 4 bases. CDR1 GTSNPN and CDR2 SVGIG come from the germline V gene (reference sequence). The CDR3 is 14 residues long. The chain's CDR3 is CAWSPEGAGYGYTF. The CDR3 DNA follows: TGTGCCTGGAGCCCGGAGGGGGCCGGCTATGGCTACACCTTC.

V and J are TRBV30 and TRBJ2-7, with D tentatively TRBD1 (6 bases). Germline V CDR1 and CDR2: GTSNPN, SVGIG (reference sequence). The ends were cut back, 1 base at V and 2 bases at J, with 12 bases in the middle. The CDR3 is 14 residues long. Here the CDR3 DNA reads TGTGCCTGGAGTGGACAGGTTTTTCCCTACGAGCAGTACTTC. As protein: CAWSGQVFPYEQYF.

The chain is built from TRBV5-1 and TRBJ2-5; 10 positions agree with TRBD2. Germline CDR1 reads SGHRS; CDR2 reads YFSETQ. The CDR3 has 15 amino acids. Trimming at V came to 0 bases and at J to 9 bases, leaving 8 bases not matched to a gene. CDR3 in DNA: TGCGCCAGCAGCTTGGTGCTAGCGGGGGCCGGGGCCCAGTACTTC. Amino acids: CASSLVLAGAGAQYF.

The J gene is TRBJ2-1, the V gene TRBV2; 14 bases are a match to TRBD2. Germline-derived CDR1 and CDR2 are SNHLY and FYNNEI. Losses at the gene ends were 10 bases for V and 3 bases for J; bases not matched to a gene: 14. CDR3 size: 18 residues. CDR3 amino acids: CAMTLTSGGGTIYNEQFF. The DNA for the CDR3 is TGTGCCATGACTTTGACTAGCGGGGGGGGGACCATCTACAATGAGCAGTTCTTC.

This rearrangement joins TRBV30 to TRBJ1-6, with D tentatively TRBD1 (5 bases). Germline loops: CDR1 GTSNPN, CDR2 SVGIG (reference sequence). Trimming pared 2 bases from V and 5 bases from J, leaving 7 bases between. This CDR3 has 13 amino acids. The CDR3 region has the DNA TGTGCCTGGAGTAAAGGGGATAATTCACCCCTCCACTTT. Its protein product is CAWSKGDNSPLHF. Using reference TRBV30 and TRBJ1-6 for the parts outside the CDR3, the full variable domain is SQTIHQWPATLVQPVGSPLSLECTVEGTSNPNLYWYRQAAGRGLQLLFYSVGIGQISSEVPQNLSASRPQDRQFILSSKKLLLSDSGFYLCAWSKGDNSPLHFGNGTRLTVT.

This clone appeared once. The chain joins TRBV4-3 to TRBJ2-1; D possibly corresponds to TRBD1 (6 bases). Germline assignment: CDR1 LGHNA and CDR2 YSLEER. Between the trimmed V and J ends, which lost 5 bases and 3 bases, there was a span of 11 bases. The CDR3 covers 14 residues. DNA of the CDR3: TGCGCCAGCAGCGTCCGGGACAACTACAATGAGCAGTTCTTC. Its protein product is CASSVRDNYNEQFF.

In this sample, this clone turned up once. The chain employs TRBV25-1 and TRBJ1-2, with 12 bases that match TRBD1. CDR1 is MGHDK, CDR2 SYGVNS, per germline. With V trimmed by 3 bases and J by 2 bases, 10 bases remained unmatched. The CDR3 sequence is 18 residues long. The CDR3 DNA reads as TGTGCCAGCAGTGATAGTCCGATCGGGACAGGGGGCAACTATGGCTACACCTTC. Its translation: CASSDSPIGTGGNYGYTF.

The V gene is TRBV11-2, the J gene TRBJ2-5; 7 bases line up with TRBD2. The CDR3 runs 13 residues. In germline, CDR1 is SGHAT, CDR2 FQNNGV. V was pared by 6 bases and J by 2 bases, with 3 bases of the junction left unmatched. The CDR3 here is CASSLGGQETQYF. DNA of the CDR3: TGTGCCAGCAGTCTCGGGGGGCAAGAGACCCAGTACTTC.

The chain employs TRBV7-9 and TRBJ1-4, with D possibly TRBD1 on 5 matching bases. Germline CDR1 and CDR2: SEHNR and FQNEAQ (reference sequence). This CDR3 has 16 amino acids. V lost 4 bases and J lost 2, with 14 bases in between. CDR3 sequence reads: CASSSGRVWTNEKLFF. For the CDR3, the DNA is TGTGCCAGCAGCTCCGGCAGGGTGTGGACTAATGAAAAACTGTTTTTT.

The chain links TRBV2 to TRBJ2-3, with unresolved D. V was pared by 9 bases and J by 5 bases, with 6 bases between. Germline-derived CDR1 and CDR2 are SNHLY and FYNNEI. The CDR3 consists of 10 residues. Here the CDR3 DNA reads TGTGCCAGTCACAGAGATACGCAGTATTTT. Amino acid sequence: CASHRDTQYF. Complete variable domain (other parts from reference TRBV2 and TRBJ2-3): EPEVTQTPSHQVTQMGQEVILRCVPISNHLYFYWYRQILGQKVEFLVSFYNNEISEKSEIFDDQFSVERPDGSNFTLKIRSTKLEDSAMYFCASHRDTQYFGPGTRLTVL.

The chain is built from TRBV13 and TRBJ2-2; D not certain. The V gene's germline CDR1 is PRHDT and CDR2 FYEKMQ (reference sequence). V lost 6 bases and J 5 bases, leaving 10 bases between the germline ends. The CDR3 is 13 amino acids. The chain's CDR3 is CASRPDWTGELFF. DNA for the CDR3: TGTGCCAGCAGACCTGACTGGACCGGGGAGCTGTTTTTT.

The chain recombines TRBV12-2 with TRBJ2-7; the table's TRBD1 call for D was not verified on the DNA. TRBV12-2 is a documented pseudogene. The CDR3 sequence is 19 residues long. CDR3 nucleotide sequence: TGTGCAAGTCGCTCCTCGGGACAGGGGGCGCCCCCCCTACACTACGAGCAGTACTTC. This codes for CASRSSGQGAPPLHYEQYF.

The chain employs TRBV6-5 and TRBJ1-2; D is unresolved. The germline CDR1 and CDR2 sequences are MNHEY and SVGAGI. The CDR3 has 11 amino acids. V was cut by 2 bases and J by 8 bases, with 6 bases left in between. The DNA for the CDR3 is TGTGCCAGCAGTTACCTCGGGGGCTACACCTTC. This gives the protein CASSYLGGYTF.

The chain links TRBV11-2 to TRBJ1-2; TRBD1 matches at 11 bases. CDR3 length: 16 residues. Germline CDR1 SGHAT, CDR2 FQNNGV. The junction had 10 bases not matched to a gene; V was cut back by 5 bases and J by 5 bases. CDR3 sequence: CASSPDRGLMVYGYTF. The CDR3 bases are TGTGCCAGCAGCCCGGACAGGGGGCTAATGGTTTATGGCTACACCTTC. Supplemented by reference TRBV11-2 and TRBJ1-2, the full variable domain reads EAGVAQSPRYKIIEKRQSVAFWCNPISGHATLYWYQQILGQGPKLLIQFQNNGVVDDSQLPKDRFSAERLKGVDSTLKIQPAKLEDSAVYLCASSPDRGLMVYGYTFGSGTRLTVV.

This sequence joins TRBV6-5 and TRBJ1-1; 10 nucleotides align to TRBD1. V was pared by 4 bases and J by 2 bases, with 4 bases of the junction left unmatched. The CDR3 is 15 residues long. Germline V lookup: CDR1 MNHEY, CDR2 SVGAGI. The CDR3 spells CASSSMTGGNTEAFF. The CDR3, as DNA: TGTGCCAGCAGTTCCATGACAGGGGGCAACACTGAAGCTTTCTTT.

CDR3 loop: CASSLATSGGEFF. CDR3 sequence (DNA): TGTGCCAGCAGCTTAGCTACTAGCGGCGGGGAGTTCTTC. The rearrangement joins TRBV7-2 to TRBJ2-1; TRBD2 matches at 8 bases. The CDR3 spans 13 residues. Losses at the gene ends were 0 bases for V and 14 bases for J; bases not matched to a gene: 6. Germline CDR1 reads SGHTA; CDR2 reads FQGNSA.

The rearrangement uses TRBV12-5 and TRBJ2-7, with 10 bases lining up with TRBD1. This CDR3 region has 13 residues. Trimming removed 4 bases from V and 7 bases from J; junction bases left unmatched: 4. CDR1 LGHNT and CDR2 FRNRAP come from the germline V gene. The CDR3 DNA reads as TGTGCTAGTGGTTCCCGGACAGGGGGAGAGCAGTACTTC. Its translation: CASGSRTGGEQYF.

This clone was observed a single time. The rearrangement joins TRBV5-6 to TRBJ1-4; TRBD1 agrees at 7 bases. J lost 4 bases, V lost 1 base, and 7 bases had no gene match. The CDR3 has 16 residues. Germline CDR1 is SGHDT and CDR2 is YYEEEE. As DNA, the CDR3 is TGTGCCAGCAGCTTGATAAGGGGGCCTGGTAATGAAAAACTGTTTTTT. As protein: CASSLIRGPGNEKLFF.